What follows are 5 T cell receptor beta chains derived from one specimen sequenced in a study of blood T cells in healthy people across ages. Next came a second PCR, run for about 6 to 12 cycles, which used a sample-barcoded 5' primer along with a J-beta primer mix. TCRdb reanalysed the 5' RACE reads using MiXCR and keeps one entry per CDR3 protein. The sample carries about 770,000 distinct CDR3 sequences, 40% to 50% recorded once. Sequenced sample: blood. The receptor set was obtained from a man aged 55 to 70 in good health.

This clonotype was seen ten or more times. The chain has TRBV25-1 and TRBJ2-3; the D gene could be TRBD1 or TRBD2 (5 bases each). V was trimmed by 4 bases and J by 2 bases, leaving 16 bases between them. The germline CDR1 and CDR2 sequences are MGHDK and SYGVNS. This CDR3 region has 16 residues. CDR3 bases: TGTGCCAGCAGTGGTCCCGGGGCTTATATCACAGATACGCAGTATTTT. Translated: CASSGPGAYITDTQYF.

To note about this clonotype: The junction does not match germline at one end; this may be a read error. The chain recombines TRBV29-1 with TRBJ1-2; TRBD1 matches at 7 bases. Germline V CDR1 and CDR2: SQVTM, ANQGSEA. This CDR3 has 11 residues. The chain's CDR3 is CSGETGVGYTF. The CDR3 coding sequence is TGCAGCGGTGAAACAGGGGTTGGCTACACCTTC.

This clonotype was detected a few times. A read error may account for a junction end that differs from germline. V is TRBV20-1 and J is TRBJ2-3; 11 bases are a match to TRBD2. Germline-derived CDR1 and CDR2 are DFQATT and SNEGSKA (reference sequence). The CDR3 is made up of 16 amino acids. Here the CDR3 DNA reads TGTAGTGCTAGAGGTGGGACTAGCGGAAGCACAGATACGCAGTATTTT. Amino acids: CSARGGTSGSTDTQYF.

This clonotype showed up many times. The DNA of the CDR3 is TGCGCCAGCAGCTGGAAGGACAGCACAGATACGCAGTATTTT. This translates into CASSWKDSTDTQYF. The chain has TRBV5-1 and TRBJ2-3; no reliable D call. Trimming pared 3 bases from V and 0 bases from J, leaving 8 bases between. The germline V gene encodes CDR1 SGHRS and CDR2 YFSETQ. This CDR3 is 14 amino acids long.

V gene TRBV9 combines with J gene TRBJ2-3; the match to TRBD1 covers 8 bases. The CDR3 loop spans 15 amino acids. The ends lost 2 bases at V and 6 bases at J; junction bases unmatched: 8. Germline V CDR1 and CDR2: SGDLS, YYNGEE. The chain's CDR3 is CASSVPTGVADTQYF. For the CDR3, the DNA is TGTGCCAGCAGCGTTCCGACAGGGGTTGCTGATACGCAGTATTTT.